A selection of T cell receptor beta chains follows, all from one sample in a study of T cells in Graves' hyperthyroidism and ophthalmopathy. From the multiplex PCR reads, TCRdb called clonotypes with MiXCR, one entry per CDR3 protein. The data contain over 450,000 distinct CDR3 sequences, around 15% of them seen just once; the ten biggest clones take up under 20%. Sequenced input: blood. These receptor sequences come from a woman between 18 and 30 years old with Graves' hyperthyroidism. The conserved cysteine and the conserved F or W are not part of the CDR3 here. A D gene is named only where the DNA matches it firmly. Clone size is not always given. Where it is, it says once, few, many or a class for expanded clones.

V: TRBV7-9; size: few; D: -; CDR3: ASSPGAGVQPQH
V: TRBV4-1; size: -; D: -; CDR3: ASSQWGGASYNEQF
V: TRBV27; size: many; D: TRBD2; CDR3: ASSLLRGPAGGPGDEQF
V: TRBV7-9; size: many; D: -; CDR3: ASSSPWDTQY
V: TRBV7-8; size: many; D: -; CDR3: ASSRWRAEQY
V: TRBV2; size: once; D: -; CDR3: ASSAGWAEQF
V: TRBV7-9; size: few; D: -; CDR3: ASSVGQGHEKLF
V: TRBV27; size: many; D: -; CDR3: ASKIDRTTDTQY
V: TRBV18; size: many; D: -; CDR3: ASSTRTDTQY
V: TRBV12-3/TRBV12-4; size: many; D: -; CDR3: ASGLGRLSSYNSPLH
V: TRBV6-5; size: -; D: -; CDR3: ASSYVDEQF
V: TRBV11-3; size: many; D: -; CDR3: ASSKQGPNQPQH
V: TRBV3-1; size: many; D: -; CDR3: ASSERSAIGGYT
V: TRBV7-2; size: many; D: TRBD2; CDR3: ASSSRLAGVGGELF
V: TRBV3-1; size: once; D: -; CDR3: ASSQEVNGIGQY
V: TRBV6-5; size: many; D: -; CDR3: ASSYASEAF
V: TRBV20-1; size: -; D: TRBD2; CDR3: SARTSGSYNEQF
V: TRBV12-3/TRBV12-4; size: few; D: TRBD2; CDR3: ASSSQGLAGGPSYNEQF
V: TRBV25-1; size: many; D: -; CDR3: ASTRRYEAF
V: TRBV18; size: many; D: -; CDR3: ASSPRSLQANQPQH
V: TRBV27; size: -; D: -; CDR3: ASSSYRLGGGHEQY
V: TRBV11-2; size: many; D: TRBD2; CDR3: ASSLVSRGRADEQF
V: TRBV11-3; size: many; D: -; CDR3: ASSSFRLDHGYT
V: TRBV13; size: -; D: TRBD2; CDR3: ASSLGTSGREETQY
V: TRBV11-2; size: many; D: TRBD1; CDR3: ASRHRDRDTEAF
V: TRBV6-1; size: few; D: -; CDR3: ASIPMRDSYGYT
V: TRBV4-1; size: many; D: TRBD2; CDR3: ASSNQGLPTNEQF
V: TRBV2; size: many; D: -; CDR3: ASSEGQVRETQY
V: TRBV27; size: many; D: TRBD2; CDR3: ASSPIAGTDTQY
V: TRBV27; size: many; D: TRBD1; CDR3: ASSLWTGSQETQY
V: TRBV11-3; size: -; D: TRBD2; CDR3: ASSGSGISTGELF
V: TRBV11-3; size: few; D: TRBD2; CDR3: ASSSAGVREQF
V: TRBV27; size: -; D: -; CDR3: ASSLSSGTSTDTQY
V: TRBV19; size: many; D: -; CDR3: ASSISDGNSPLH
V: TRBV20-1; size: many; D: TRBD1; CDR3: SAPDGTGTTKAF
V: TRBV6-1; size: many; D: -; CDR3: ASIGRRGVGNTEAF
V: TRBV12-3/TRBV12-4; size: many; D: -; CDR3: ASSFLRQGGQETQY
V: TRBV5-1; size: few; D: TRBD2; CDR3: ASSVPDGGLAGTGELF
V: TRBV7-2; size: -; D: TRBD1; CDR3: VSSRTGMEETQY
V: TRBV6-2/TRBV6-3; size: -; D: TRBD2; CDR3: ASSYLGLAGGETQY
V: TRBV20-1; size: many; D: -; CDR3: SASEGVGADTQY
V: TRBV6-1; size: many; D: -; CDR3: ASSRDHTGELF
V: TRBV7-2; size: -; D: TRBD2; CDR3: ASSLDPAGGPTDTQY
V: TRBV7-9; size: many; D: -; CDR3: ASSRLLGRSYNEQF
V: TRBV7-9; size: many; D: TRBD2; CDR3: ASSLGGTSVSTGELF
V: TRBV11-3; size: -; D: -; CDR3: ASKIASPSYNEQF
V: TRBV11-1; size: many; D: -; CDR3: ASSLFGSGAKNIQY
V: TRBV14; size: few; D: -; CDR3: ASSQDSVFSTDTQY
V: TRBV11-3; size: many; D: -; CDR3: ASSPNQGEAF
V: TRBV19; size: -; D: TRBD2; CDR3: ASSKLGGQRNNEQF
V: TRBV12-5; size: many; D: TRBD1; CDR3: ASGLVLGQGNTGELF
V: TRBV12-3/TRBV12-4; size: few; D: -; CDR3: ASRAQGRAYGYT
V: TRBV4-1; size: -; D: -; CDR3: ASSQYGVLGRSPF
V: TRBV6-1; size: -; D: -; CDR3: ASSYISSGRNYGCT
V: TRBV20-1; size: many; D: TRBD1; CDR3: SASTHQGAVNTIY
V: TRBV9; size: -; D: TRBD2; CDR3: ASTWGLAGGDGELF